These 10 T cell receptor beta chains were all obtained from the same sample, sequenced in a study of OX40 agonist ivuxolimab in advanced cancers. The protocol was immunoSEQ multiplex PCR, while the TCRdb copy is restricted to in-frame clones and leaves out a portion. The table has roughly 17,000 clones, approximately 78% seen once. The sequencing used CD4+ or CD8+ T cells sorted from blood, collected in a trial of the OX40 agonist ivuxolimab. These receptors were taken from an adult with an advanced solid tumor such as melanoma, head and neck, liver or kidney cancer.

The chain couples TRBV6-5 to TRBJ2-2; D call uncertain. The length of the CDR3 is 14 residues. The germline CDR1 and CDR2 sequences are MNHEY and SVGAGI. With 2 bases removed from V and 2 bases from J, the gap between germline ends came to 6 bases. The CDR3 DNA is TGTGCCAGCAGTTACGGTGACAACACCGGGGAGCTGTTTTTT. This sequence encodes CASSYGDNTGELFF.

This clone has only a few counts. The chain couples TRBV11-2 to TRBJ2-7; D gene unclear. The V gene lost 5 bases and the J gene lost 3 bases, with 11 bases spanning the gap. The germline V gene has CDR1 SGHAT and CDR2 FQNNGV. This CDR3 is 13 amino acids long. The CDR3 nucleotides read TGTGCCAGCAGCAAGGGCCCAAACTACGAGCAGTACTTC. Translating gives CASSKGPNYEQYF.

This CDR3 is CASSLDRGLYEQYF. The CDR3 coding sequence is TGTGCCAGCAGCTTAGACAGGGGTCTTTACGAGCAGTACTTC. V is TRBV7-2 and J is TRBJ2-7; TRBD1 agrees at 7 bases. Germline values: CDR1 SGHTA, CDR2 FQGNSA. J gave up 4 bases and V 1 base, and 4 bases lay outside the gene matches. The CDR3 covers 14 residues.

This rearrangement joins TRBV5-1 to TRBJ1-1; TRBD1 matches 7 bases. The length of the CDR3 is 12 residues. The trim removed 1 base at V and 6 bases at J, leaving 0 bases unmatched. Germline V gene lookup returns CDR1 SGHRS and CDR2 YFSETQ. CDR3 sequence (DNA): TGCGCCAGCAGCTTGACAGGGGCTGAAGCTTTCTTT. As protein: CASSLTGAEAFF.

V and J are TRBV5-1 and TRBJ1-6, with D uncertain. The V and J ends lost 1 base and 0 bases respectively, with 11 bases between them. Per germline, CDR1 SGHRS and CDR2 YFSETQ. The CDR3 extends over 17 amino acids. The CDR3 protein is CASSLTAASSYNSPLHF. As DNA, the CDR3 is TGCGCCAGCAGCTTGACAGCCGCGAGCTCCTATAATTCACCCCTCCACTTT.

The chain uses TRBV7-6 and TRBJ2-3; TRBD2 agrees at 10 bases. Trimming at V came to 5 bases and at J to 7 bases, leaving 6 bases not matched to a gene. Germline values: CDR1 SGHVS, CDR2 FNYEAQ. The length of the CDR3 is 14 residues. The CDR3 loop reads CASSQSGRGNTQYF. Written as DNA, the CDR3 is TGTGCCAGCAGCCAGAGCGGGAGGGGAAATACGCAGTATTTT.

V usage is TRBV7-2 and J usage is TRBJ1-1, with TRBD1 matching over 7 bases. The V gene's germline CDR1 is SGHTA and CDR2 FQGNSA. The CDR3 totals 15 residues. V dropped 4 bases and J dropped 5; count of bases not matched to a gene: 10. DNA for the CDR3: TGTGCCAGCAGCTCAATGGGAGGGGGCAGAACTGAAGCTTTCTTT. Amino acid sequence: CASSSMGGGRTEAFF.

Only one count was recorded for this clone. The chain carries TRBV7-8 and TRBJ2-7; D possibly corresponds to TRBD2 (5 bases). V lost 5 bases and J 5 bases, leaving 13 bases between the germline ends. The V gene's germline CDR1 is SGHVS and CDR2 FQNEAQ. This CDR3 contains 13 residues. The CDR3 bases are TGTGCCAGCAGCCTTCCAGAGGGCAACGAGCAGTACTTC. Translation gives CASSLPEGNEQYF. The full variable domain, its missing parts supplied by reference TRBV7-8 and TRBJ2-7, is GAGVSQSPRYKVAKRGQDVALRCDPISGHVSLFWYQQALGQGPEFLTYFQNEAQLDKSGLPSDRFFAERPEGSVSTLKIQRTQQEDSAVYLCASSLPEGNEQYFGPGTRLTVT.

The chain is built from TRBV11-2 and TRBJ2-5; D gene uncertain. V lost 2 bases and J 4 bases, leaving 14 bases between the germline ends. Germline V CDR1 and CDR2: SGHAT, FQNNGV. The CDR3 contains 15 residues. The CDR3, as DNA: TGTGCCAGCAGCTTAAAGTACGGCGTGCGAGAGACCCAGTACTTC. It codes for CASSLKYGVRETQYF.

The rearrangement uses TRBV7-9 and TRBJ2-1; perhaps TRBD2 as D (6 bases). Trimming removed 11 bases at V and 0 bases at J, with 8 bases between. CDR3 length equals 12 residues. Germline V gene sequence: CDR1 SEHNR, CDR2 FQNEAQ (reference sequence). CDR3: CARGSSYNEQFF. The CDR3, as DNA: TGTGCCCGGGGGAGCTCCTACAATGAGCAGTTCTTC.